The 9 T cell receptor beta chains below all came from one sample that was sequenced in a study of response to subunit inactivated influenza vaccine. Each CDR3 protein gets one entry after TCRdb re-called the RT-PCR reads with MiXCR. This sample has roughly 790,000 distinct CDR3 sequences, with approximately 21% found just once. The input for sequencing was PBMCs from blood, taken 4 to 6 days after vaccination. The source is a man aged 50 or older who received an inactivated influenza vaccine.

V gene TRBV12-3 or TRBV12-4 combines with J gene TRBJ2-2, with 8 positions matching TRBD2. The ends lost 10 bases at V and 7 bases at J; junction bases unmatched: 2. The CDR3 loop spans 11 amino acids. The CDR3 DNA reads TGTGCCACCCGGGAGGGCGGGGAGCTGTTTTTT. Translation: CATREGGELFF.

J is TRBJ2-7 and V is TRBV6-2 or TRBV6-3, with D tentatively TRBD2 (6 bases). There are 14 residues in the CDR3. The V gene's germline CDR1 is MNHEY and CDR2 SVGEGT. Trimming pared 4 bases from V and 5 bases from J, leaving 15 bases between. CDR3 region: CASSFPGRRDEQYF. CDR3 coding DNA: TGTGCCAGCAGTTTCCCTGGGAGGCGCGACGAGCAGTACTTC.

This clonotype was detected only a few times. The genes are TRBV9 and TRBJ2-7; 8 positions agree with TRBD2. Germline V gene lookup returns CDR1 SGDLS and CDR2 YYNGEE. V trimming: 0 bases; J trimming: 6 bases; junction bases outside the gene matches: 2. CDR3 length: 13 residues. In nucleotides, the CDR3 is TGTGCCAGCAGCGTAGGGACTAGCAGCGAGCAGTACTTC. Translated: CASSVGTSSEQYF. The whole variable domain, filled in from reference TRBV9 and TRBJ2-7, reads DSGVTQTPKHLITATGQRVTLRCSPRSGDLSVYWYQQSLDQGLQFLIQYYNGEERAKGNILERFSAQQFPDLHSELNLSSLELGDSALYFCASSVGTSSEQYFGPGTRLTVT.

This clonotype came up a few times. The CDR3 DNA reads as TGTGCCATCAACCGGGACGCGAATTCACCCCTCCACTTT. Its translation is CAINRDANSPLHF. The chain couples TRBV10-3 to TRBJ1-6; D might be TRBD1 (5 bases). Germline V lookup: CDR1 ENHRY, CDR2 SYGVKD. The V end lost 7 bases, the J end lost 7 bases, and 11 bases lay between the germline ends. The CDR3 contains 13 residues.

This clonotype was picked up a small number of times. The rearrangement uses TRBV4-2 and TRBJ2-5, with 8 positions matching TRBD2. The V gene's germline CDR1 is LGHNA and CDR2 YNFKEQ. This CDR3 contains 15 residues. The J segment lost 4 bases and the V segment lost 5 bases, leaving 9 bases of the junction unmatched. CDR3 bases: TGTGCCAGCAGCGACGGACTAGCCGGAAGAGAGACCCAGTACTTC. Protein product: CASSDGLAGRETQYF.

In this sample, this clonotype turned up a few times. The chain recombines TRBV29-1 with TRBJ2-7, with TRBD2 matching 7 bases. Trimming took 6 bases from V and 0 from J; bases not matched to a gene: 14. Germline V gene data show CDR1 as SQVTM and CDR2 as ANQGSEA. The CDR3 length is 16 residues. The CDR3 sequence is CSVAPRLAVSSYEQYF. The CDR3 DNA sequence: TGCAGCGTCGCCCCGAGGCTAGCGGTCAGCTCCTACGAGCAGTACTTC.

This clonotype was counted between two and nine times. V and J are TRBV7-2 and TRBJ1-1; D is ambiguous. Germline lookup yields CDR1 SGHTA and CDR2 FQGNSA. V lost 2 bases to trimming and J lost 6 bases, with 13 bases between them. The CDR3 runs to 14 residues. CDR3 DNA: TGTGCCAGCAGCTTACACTCCGGGGTCGCTGAAGCTTTCTTT. This sequence encodes CASSLHSGVAEAFF.

This chain joins TRBV6-1 and TRBJ2-5; D call uncertain. The V gene lost 6 bases and the J gene lost 4 bases, with 15 bases spanning the gap. The CDR3 has 14 residues. Germline V gene data show CDR1 as MNHNS and CDR2 as SASEGT. The chain's CDR3 is CASRTARMGETQYF. CDR3 in DNA: TGTGCCAGCAGAACGGCACGGATGGGAGAGACCCAGTACTTC.

This clonotype was counted at least ten times. The DNA for the CDR3 is TGCGCCAGCAGCTCCAGCGCGACAGGGGTCCAGCCCCAGCATTTT. This encodes CASSSSATGVQPQHF. The chain couples TRBV5-1 to TRBJ1-5, with TRBD1 identical over 8 bases. After removal of 3 bases from V and 7 bases from J, the junction contained 9 bases not matched to a gene. The CDR3 consists of 15 residues. Germline CDR1 is SGHRS and CDR2 is YFSETQ.